The entry below describes one T cell receptor beta chain. Antigen specificity is unknown. The authors ran the assay at deep level. Here immunoSEQ multiplex PCR was the method, and the copy in TCRdb shows in-frame clones only, minus some. The sample shows 550,000 to 800,000 clones, 74% of them seen only once. These data belong to a study of shared clonotypes between healthy human individuals. Findings of the study overall: The study's rarefaction showed incomplete sorted-subset sequencing despite large depth.

All the donors were Caucasian adults who lived in Nashville, Tennessee. This clonotype was sampled from a woman in her 30s in good health. Sequencing was carried out using memory CD4+ T cells sorted from blood. Stated subset: CD45RA-negative fraction.

The CDR3 loop reads CASGVAGINTGELFF. As DNA, the CDR3 is TGTGCCAGCGGGGTAGCGGGGATTAACACCGGGGAGCTGTTTTTT. The genes are TRBV7-7 and TRBJ2-2; TRBD2 matches at 8 bases. Trimming at V came to 8 bases and at J to 2 bases, leaving 7 bases not matched to a gene. This CDR3 region has 15 residues. Germline assignment: CDR1 SSHAT and CDR2 FNYEAQ (reference sequence).